This entry features one T cell receptor (beta chain) sequence. The antigen it binds to is not known. No qualities accompany the bases; no much larger clone lies one base away. Receptors were amplified or captured by RACE. The sequencer was a NextSeq 500. During library preparation, unique molecular identifiers were attached to individual cDNA molecules so that TCRs could be counted in a quantitative, reproducible way. Each blood RNA sample was used to sequence both TCR alpha and TCR beta chains. The authors' pipeline ran thus. The median number of TCRs per sample was roughly 100,000, ranging from about 20,000 to 750,000. The Decombinator software suite was used to annotate the V, J and CDR3 of the TCR reads. To make PS versus PT1 abundance plots, every sample was subsampled to the same number of TCRs (28,000). TCRs were defined as expanded if absent before sensitization and observed at least eight times at the 2-week time point. The public reads were run again by TCRdb, first through fastp at Q25 and then through MiXCR, and only productive beta chains were kept. CDR3 protein duplicates are merged, each entry listing the most common genes and DNA. The V and J calls, along with clone size, are taken from TCRdb and not from the paper's own processing. This sample is represented by some 330,000 distinct CDR3 sequences; about 5% of them were singletons. About 7.7% of the sample belongs to the ten largest clones.

The data were obtained in a study of human T cells and chemical hapten exposure (dated by TCRdb to about 2021). Regarding the study in general: For sensitization, 2% DPC in acetone was applied to a 2 cm by 2 cm area of upper inner arm skin. This study followed changes in the peripheral blood TCR repertoire in vivo during primary and secondary sensitization of alopecia patients to the hapten diphenylcyclopropenone (DPC). Patient blood was sampled pre-sensitization (week 0) and at 2, 6 and about 24 weeks after DPC sensitization. Weekly therapeutic DPC doses were additionally applied to the scalp of patients throughout the roughly 25-week study period. Around 29 alopecia patients provided blood for TCR sequencing at one to four time points (pre-sensitization, 2, 6 and 24 weeks). Patch tests used Finn chambers with 0.01% DPC on the upper back, scored after 6 days by International Contact Dermatitis Research Group standards. The mostly female patient cohort included alopecia areata with under or over 50% scalp involvement, alopecia totalis and alopecia universalis. Libraries were pooled for sequencing, and per-sample TCR yields varied mainly because of small differences in library volumes within the pool. Summary of the overall study and its limitations: The number of TCRs above 1 in 1000 frequency did not change with DPC sensitization; there was no evidence of global repertoire structure alterations. Expanded TCRs formed significantly more large CDR3 similarity clusters than pre-sensitization or healthy control sets, consistent with antigen-driven responses. After repeated subsampling, the strength of the expansion versus patch-test correlation and the threshold at which it became significant changed. Patch test score was positively correlated with the number of PT1 expanded TCRs, with significance at thresholds 8, 16 and 32 but not at 4. Because every patient had alopecia, a presumed autoimmune disease, the patients' immune response might differ from that of healthy individuals.

The time point label on this specimen signifies: pre-sensitization, week 0. The treatment or condition label on this specimen signifies: therapeutic diphenylcyclopropenone sensitization with weekly scalp DPC. At each patch-test visit, blood was drawn before the patch test was applied. Patients were eligible if aged 18 to 70, diagnosed with alopecia and judged suitable for DPC therapy, and pregnant patients were excluded. Total RNA was isolated from unfractionated whole blood collected in Tempus Blood RNA tubes. Taken from cysteine to phenylalanine, the CDR3 has 13 residues. This entry keeps only the CDR3 DNA: 39 bases, framed from base 1. The germline ends are 11 bases apart after V is trimmed by 9 bases and J by 4 bases. CDR1 and CDR2 are read off the germline V gene as KGHDR and SFDVKD.

This TCR was sampled from a woman aged 18-29 years with alopecia areata. Some clones in this sample may be carry-over from other donors' samples. The source was whole blood, collected in connection with sensitization to the hapten diphenylcyclopropenone (DPC). Recombination linked TRBV24-1 to TRBJ2-2, with TRBD1 as a weak D call on 6 bases. The nucleotides read TGTGCCACCGAGGGGGTGGGCACCGGGGAGCTGTTTTTT. Its translation reads: CATEGVGTGELFF.